Presented here are 15 T cell receptor beta chains from one specimen sequenced in a study of OX40 agonist ivuxolimab in advanced cancers. TCRdb's table, derived via immunoSEQ multiplex PCR, lists solely in-frame clones and lacks some. This sample carries tens of thousands of clones, roughly 85% of them seen once, and the ten largest clones take approximately 15%. The sample here was CD4+ or CD8+ T cells sorted from blood, taken in a trial of the OX40 agonist ivuxolimab. The source of these receptors is an adult with an advanced solid tumor such as melanoma, head and neck, liver or kidney cancer.

The chain couples TRBV7-9 to TRBJ1-5; D gene uncertain. CDR1 and CDR2 from the germline V gene are SEHNR and FQNEAQ (reference sequence). This CDR3 spans 11 amino acids. V was pared by 1 base and J by 14 bases, with 9 bases between. The DNA of the CDR3 is TGTGCCAGCAGCTTAGGACGGGTGAAGCATTTT. Translation gives CASSLGRVKHF.

This clone appeared a few times. CDR3 amino acids: CASSVGGGATDTQYF. Written as DNA, the CDR3 is TGTGCCAGCAGTGTGGGCGGGGGGGCTACAGATACGCAGTATTTT. The J gene is TRBJ2-3, the V gene TRBV6-4; 9 positions agree with TRBD2. The trim removed 4 bases at V and 3 bases at J, leaving 5 bases unmatched. The length of the CDR3 is 15 residues. In germline, CDR1 is MRHNA, CDR2 SNTAGT.

The gene calls are TRBV15 and TRBJ2-1; 7 bases fit TRBD1. The CDR3 loop spans 17 amino acids. The junction had 10 bases not matched to a gene; V was cut back by 1 base and J by 4 bases. CDR1 LNHNV and CDR2 YYDKDF come from the germline V gene (reference sequence). DNA of the CDR3: TGTGCCACCAGCAGAGGGCCTTCGGACAGGAGATACAATGAGCAGTTCTTC. It codes for CATSRGPSDRRYNEQFF.

The rearrangement joins TRBV7-9 to TRBJ1-1; no clear D. The ends were cut back, 3 bases at V and 1 base at J, with 12 bases in the middle. There are 15 residues in the CDR3. Per germline, CDR1 SEHNR and CDR2 FQNEAQ (reference sequence). The CDR3 reads CASSFPQAENTEAFF. DNA of the CDR3: TGTGCCAGCAGCTTCCCTCAGGCTGAGAACACTGAAGCTTTCTTT.

The chain joins TRBV9 to TRBJ1-3; no definite D call. The V gene's germline CDR1 is SGDLS and CDR2 YYNGEE. The length of the CDR3 is 16 residues. Trimming took off 4 bases at V and 0 bases at J, with 14 bases between the two ends. The CDR3 DNA is TGTGCCAGCAGCCCCGCCGGAGTTAGCTCTGGAAACACCATATATTTT. This gives the protein CASSPAGVSSGNTIYF.

The chain has TRBV4-2 and TRBJ1-1; the match to TRBD1 covers 11 bases. The length of the CDR3 is 17 residues. J was trimmed by 4 bases and V by 1 base; bases with no gene match: 8. Germline loops: CDR1 LGHNA, CDR2 YNFKEQ. The CDR3 here is CASSQGTGGQWSTEAFF. The CDR3 DNA reads TGTGCCAGCAGCCAAGGGACAGGGGGCCAATGGAGCACTGAAGCTTTCTTT.

The chain uses TRBV20-1 and TRBJ1-2; D gene ambiguous. The CDR3 is 11 amino acids. The germline CDR1 and CDR2 sequences are DFQATT and SNEGSKA (reference sequence). Trimming pared 0 bases from V and 6 bases from J, leaving 5 bases between. The CDR3 sequence is CSARDPDGYTF. CDR3 coding DNA: TGCAGTGCTAGAGACCCTGATGGCTACACCTTC.

This clone was picked up one time. V is TRBV30 and J is TRBJ2-3, with 7 bases matching TRBD2. There are 15 residues in the CDR3. The V gene's germline CDR1 is GTSNPN and CDR2 SVGIG (reference sequence). The V segment lost 1 base and the J segment 3 bases; nucleotides outside the gene matches: 7. The DNA for the CDR3 is TGTGCCTGGAGTGCAGGGAGGGTGGTTACAGATACGCAGTATTTT. The encoded protein is CAWSAGRVVTDTQYF.

The chain combines TRBV5-6 with TRBJ2-1; D gene uncertain. Germline CDR1 reads SGHDT; CDR2 reads YYEEEE. The CDR3 sequence is 14 residues long. With 0 bases removed from V and 5 bases from J, the gap between germline ends came to 9 bases. The CDR3 protein is CASSLDSFHNEQFF. Written as DNA, the CDR3 is TGTGCCAGCAGCTTGGATAGCTTTCACAATGAGCAGTTCTTC.

The chain couples TRBV10-3 to TRBJ1-6, with D perhaps matching TRBD1 (5 bases). Germline-derived CDR1 and CDR2 are ENHRY and SYGVKD. Trimming left V 0 bases short and J 13 bases short, with 7 bases between. This CDR3 contains 12 residues. The CDR3 reads CAISESGGPLHF. The CDR3 DNA follows: TGTGCCATCAGTGAGTCGGGGGGTCCCCTCCACTTT.

V is TRBV7-2 and J is TRBJ2-3, with TRBD2 identical over 11 bases. V dropped 7 bases and J dropped 5; count of bases not matched to a gene: 5. Germline CDR1 is SGHTA and CDR2 is FQGNSA. The CDR3 runs 14 residues. The CDR3 region is CASTLAGGGDTQYF. The CDR3 region has the DNA TGTGCCAGCACCCTAGCGGGAGGTGGAGATACGCAGTATTTT.

The rearrangement links TRBV10-3 to TRBJ1-2; 8 nucleotides agree with TRBD1. V gave up 6 bases and J gave up 7 bases; unmatched junction bases: 1. Germline V gene sequence: CDR1 ENHRY, CDR2 SYGVKD. This CDR3 contains 11 residues. CDR3 protein: CAIRTGGGYTF. The CDR3 DNA sequence: TGTGCCATCAGAACAGGGGGTGGCTACACCTTC.

This chain joins TRBV30 and TRBJ2-3; D perhaps matches TRBD1 (5 bases). This CDR3 contains 15 residues. Looked up from germline, CDR1 is GTSNPN and CDR2 is SVGIG (reference sequence). V was cut by 3 bases and J by 4 bases, with 17 bases left in between. The CDR3 loop is CAWSPPGWGPDTQYF. CDR3 bases: TGTGCCTGGAGCCCCCCGGGCTGGGGCCCAGATACGCAGTATTTT.

The rearrangement joins TRBV11-1 to TRBJ2-1; 8 bases align to TRBD2. The germline CDR1 and CDR2 sequences are SGHAT and FQDESV (reference sequence). The CDR3 covers 18 residues. Unmatched junction bases numbered 12, after V lost 3 bases and J lost 2 bases. CDR3 sequence: CASSFSVLDGRAYNEQFF. CDR3 sequence (DNA): TGTGCCAGCAGCTTTTCTGTCTTAGACGGGAGGGCCTACAATGAGCAGTTCTTC.

The CDR3 loop is CASRGGRETGELFF. The CDR3 DNA is TGTGCCAGCAGGGGGGGCAGGGAGACCGGGGAGCTGTTTTTT. J is TRBJ2-2 and V is TRBV28; TRBD1 or TRBD2 may be the D gene (6 bases each). The CDR3 totals 14 residues. Trimming took 6 bases from V and 5 from J, leaving 13 bases between them. From germline, CDR1 is MDHEN and CDR2 SYDVKM.